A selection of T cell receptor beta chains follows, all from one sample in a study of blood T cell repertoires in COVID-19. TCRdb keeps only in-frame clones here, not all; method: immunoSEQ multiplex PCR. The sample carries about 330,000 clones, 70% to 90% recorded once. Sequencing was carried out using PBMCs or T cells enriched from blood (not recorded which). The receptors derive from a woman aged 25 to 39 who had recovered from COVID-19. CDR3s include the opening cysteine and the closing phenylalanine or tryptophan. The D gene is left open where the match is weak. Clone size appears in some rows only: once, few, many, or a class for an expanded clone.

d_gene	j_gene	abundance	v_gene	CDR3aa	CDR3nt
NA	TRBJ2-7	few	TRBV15	CATSRGRGTAGEQYF	TGTGCCACCAGCAGAGGGAGGGGAACTGCGGGTGAGCAGTACTTC
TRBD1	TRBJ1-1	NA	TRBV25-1	CASSGTGTTEAFF	TGTGCCAGCAGTGGGACAGGGACCACTGAAGCTTTCTTT
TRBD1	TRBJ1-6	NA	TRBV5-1	CASSLGQGAHSPLHF	TGCGCCAGCAGCTTGGGACAGGGGGCCCATTCACCCCTCCACTTT
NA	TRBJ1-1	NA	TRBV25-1	CASSPSPGHEDREAFF	TGTGCCAGCAGCCCCTCCCCCGGACATGAGGACCGTGAAGCTTTCTTT
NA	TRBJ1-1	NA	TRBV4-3	CASSQRGSPAFF	TGCGCCAGCAGCCAGAGGGGGAGCCCGGCTTTCTTT
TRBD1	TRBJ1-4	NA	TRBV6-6	CASSTKNARGLIGTNEKLFF	TGTGCCAGCAGCACCAAGAACGCCAGGGGGCTAATTGGAACTAATGAAAAACTGTTTTTT
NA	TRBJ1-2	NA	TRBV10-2	CASSEPGAANYGYTF	TGCGCCAGCAGTGAACCAGGGGCTGCTAACTATGGCTACACCTTC
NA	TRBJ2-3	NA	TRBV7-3	CASSLSAGTDTQYF	TGTGCCAGCAGCTTAAGTGCAGGCACAGATACGCAGTATTTT
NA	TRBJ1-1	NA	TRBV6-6	CASSSGGDTEAFF	TGTGCCAGCAGTTCTGGGGGCGACACTGAAGCTTTCTTT
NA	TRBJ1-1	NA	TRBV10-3	CAISGTTGTEAFF	TGTGCCATCAGTGGGACAACTGGAACTGAAGCTTTCTTT
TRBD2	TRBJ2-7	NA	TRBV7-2	CASSSRAGGSYEQYF	TGTGCCAGCAGCTCCAGGGCGGGGGGATCGTACGAGCAGTACTTC
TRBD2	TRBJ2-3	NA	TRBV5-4	CASSSLIAGGDTQYF	TGTGCCAGCAGCTCCCTGATAGCGGGGGGTGATACGCAGTATTTT
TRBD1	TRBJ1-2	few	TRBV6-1	CASSETPGQGYGYTF	TGTGCCAGCAGTGAGACCCCGGGACAGGGCTATGGCTACACCTTC
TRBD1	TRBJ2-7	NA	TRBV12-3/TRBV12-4	CASSLTGESEQYF	TGTGCCAGCAGTTTGACAGGGGAAAGCGAGCAGTACTTC
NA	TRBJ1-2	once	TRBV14	CASSQRQANYGYTF	TGTGCCAGCAGCCAGAGACAGGCTAACTATGGCTACACCTTC
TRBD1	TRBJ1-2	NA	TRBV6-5	CASNSGGANYGYTF	TGTGCCAGCAACTCAGGGGGAGCTAACTATGGCTACACCTTC
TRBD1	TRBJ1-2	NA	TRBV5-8	CASLYRAGQGGYGYTF	TGTGCCAGCCTCTATCGGGCGGGGCAGGGGGGCTATGGCTACACCTTC